Each of the 9 T cell receptor beta chains below was sequenced from the same sample in a study of shared clonotypes between healthy human individuals. The assay was immunoSEQ multiplex PCR, and TCRdb's table has in-frame clones only and misses some. The data show some 2 million clones, just under 95% seen once. CD45RO-negative CD8 cells positively selected for CCR7 made up the naive population, which excluded terminally differentiated effector memory CD45RA+ cells. Input material: naive CD8+ T cells sorted from blood. The source of these receptors is a young man in good health.

For this clone: Other DNA sequences of this sample code for an identical CDR3. The chain couples TRBV7-9 to TRBJ2-7; TRBD2 agrees at 7 bases. The length of the CDR3 is 15 residues. In germline, CDR1 is SEHNR, CDR2 FQNEAQ (reference sequence). J was trimmed by 0 bases and V by 1 base; bases with no gene match: 3. CDR3: CASSLEGGASYEQYF. The CDR3 DNA reads TGTGCCAGCAGCTTAGAGGGAGGGGCCTCCTACGAGCAGTACTTC.

The chain links TRBV6-1 to TRBJ2-7; no clear D. Trimming took off 5 bases at V and 5 bases at J, with 19 bases between the two ends. The CDR3 contains 15 residues. The germline V gene encodes CDR1 MNHNS and CDR2 SASEGT. The CDR3 sequence is CASSPFISPFDEQYF. In DNA, the CDR3 is TGTGCCAGCAGTCCTTTCATCAGTCCCTTCGACGAGCAGTACTTC.

The chain recombines TRBV4-1 with TRBJ1-2; D unresolved. The CDR3 loop spans 18 amino acids. V was clipped by 0 bases and J by 6 bases, with 23 bases between them. Looked up from germline, CDR1 is MGHRA and CDR2 is YSYEKL. The CDR3 nucleotides read TGCGCCAGCAGCCAAGATGACCACTTCAAAGAAGGTCCAAATGGCTACACCTTC. This sequence encodes CASSQDDHFKEGPNGYTF.

This clone was observed a single time. CDR3 sequence reads: CASSGFQETQYF. The CDR3 bases are TGTGCCAGCAGCGGCTTCCAAGAGACCCAGTACTTC. V is TRBV11-3 and J is TRBJ2-5; D is unclear. Germline loops: CDR1 SGHNT, CDR2 YENEEA. The CDR3 has 12 residues. Trimming shortened V by 5 bases and J by 1 base, and 5 bases separated the two germline ends.

The chain is built from TRBV7-9 and TRBJ1-4; a weak D match, TRBD1 (5 bases). The germline V gene has CDR1 SEHNR and CDR2 FQNEAQ (reference sequence). The CDR3 has 15 residues. Trimming took 1 base from V and 8 from J, leaving 14 bases between them. The CDR3 here is CASSLEGAQWEKLFF. The CDR3 nucleotides are TGTGCCAGCAGCTTAGAAGGGGCTCAGTGGGAAAAACTGTTTTTT.

The chain couples TRBV5-1 to TRBJ2-3; possible D gene TRBD2, 6 bases. Trimming shortened V by 0 bases and J by 2 bases, and 13 bases separated the two germline ends. This CDR3 is 16 amino acids long. Germline lookup yields CDR1 SGHRS and CDR2 YFSETQ. CDR3 sequence: CASSLVGDFYTDTQYF. CDR3 bases: TGCGCCAGCAGCTTGGTCGGGGACTTTTACACAGATACGCAGTATTTT.

The rearrangement links TRBV28 to TRBJ1-5; D uncertain. The CDR3 contains 11 residues. Deletions cut 5 bases from V and 7 bases from J, with 6 bases between. CDR1 MDHEN and CDR2 SYDVKM come from the germline V gene. CDR3 sequence: CASSQSQPQHF. In DNA form, the CDR3 reads TGTGCCAGCAGTCAGTCACAGCCCCAGCATTTT.

CDR3 residues: CAWSAVGTEAFF. CDR3 DNA: TGTGCCTGGAGTGCTGTGGGTACTGAAGCTTTCTTT. V usage is TRBV30 and J usage is TRBJ1-1; no clear D gene. This CDR3 spans 12 amino acids. CDR1 and CDR2 (germline): GTSNPN, SVGIG (reference sequence). The ends were cut back, 1 base at V and 5 bases at J, with 8 bases in the middle.

This sequence joins TRBV9 and TRBJ2-1; 8 positions agree with TRBD1. The CDR3 contains 15 residues. V gave up 5 bases and J gave up 9 bases; unmatched junction bases: 13. Germline V gene sequence: CDR1 SGDLS, CDR2 YYNGEE. As DNA, the CDR3 is TGTGCCAGCAGTGAATCCGGGACAGGCGGGACTGAGCAGTTCTTC. Translating gives CASSESGTGGTEQFF.